These T cell receptor beta chains were read from a single sample in a study of T cell changes during pregnancy in multiple sclerosis. Method: immunoSEQ multiplex PCR; TCRdb's copy keeps in-frame clones and lacks some. The sample comprises 30,000 to 45,000 clones, 90% to 95% of which are singletons, and 0.47% rests with the top ten. Material: CD4+ T cells from peripheral blood mononuclear cells, obtained in the second trimester of pregnancy. Receptors originate from a female donor in good health, enrolled as a control in a pregnancy study. Each CDR3 is given with its conserved first and last residue. D genes are given only for firm matches. The size entry is marked missing in some rows and otherwise reads once, few, many or a size class.

v_gene	abundance	j_gene	d_gene	CDR3aa	CDR3nt
TRBV18	few	TRBJ1-4	NA	CASSVGWPGKLFF	TGTGCCAGCTCCGTCGGGTGGCCGGGAAAACTGTTTTTT
TRBV2	NA	TRBJ2-5	TRBD1	CASSGQGKGAQYF	TGTGCCAGCAGTGGACAGGGGAAGGGTGCCCAGTACTTC
TRBV28	NA	TRBJ2-7	TRBD2	CASSSPPSGTYEQYF	TGTGCCAGCAGTTCCCCCCCTAGCGGAACCTACGAGCAGTACTTC
TRBV2	NA	TRBJ2-1	NA	CASSEVREQFF	TGTGCCAGCAGTGAAGTTCGGGAGCAGTTCTTC
TRBV7-2	NA	TRBJ2-2	TRBD2	CASSLVLAGTGELFF	TGTGCCAGCAGCTTAGTGTTAGCGGGAACCGGGGAGCTGTTTTTT
TRBV6-1	NA	TRBJ1-3	TRBD1	CASSPQGALGNTIYF	TGTGCCAGCAGTCCACAGGGGGCGCTTGGAAACACCATATATTTT
TRBV7-2	NA	TRBJ2-7	TRBD2	CASSLLAGHEQYF	TGTGCCAGCAGCTTACTAGCGGGGCACGAGCAGTACTTC
TRBV10-3	NA	TRBJ2-1	NA	CAISARGAPSYNEQFF	TGTGCCATCTCGGCCAGGGGCGCTCCCTCCTACAATGAGCAGTTCTTC
TRBV5-4	NA	TRBJ1-5	TRBD1	CASSRGGERNQPQHF	TGTGCCAGCAGCAGAGGGGGCGAGCGCAATCAGCCCCAGCATTTT
TRBV10-3	NA	TRBJ1-2	TRBD1	CAISGLQGDGGYTF	TGTGCCATCAGCGGCCTTCAGGGGGATGGGGGCTACACCTTC
TRBV29-1	NA	TRBJ2-1	NA	CSVPTLYPPDNEQFF	TGCAGCGTTCCTACCCTTTATCCTCCGGACAATGAGCAGTTCTTC
TRBV6-5	NA	TRBJ1-6	TRBD1	CASARTGTGLSF	TGTGCCAGCGCCAGAACCGGGACAGGCTTAAGCTTT
TRBV13	NA	TRBJ1-2	NA	CASSSQGGYGYTF	TGTGCCAGCAGCTCCCAAGGAGGCTATGGCTACACCTTC
TRBV7-9	once	TRBJ2-1	TRBD2	CASSRISLAGPDEQFF	TGTGCCAGCAGTCGAATTAGCCTAGCGGGTCCCGATGAGCAGTTCTTC
TRBV6-5	NA	TRBJ2-2	NA	CASRSGHLRTGELFF	TGTGCCAGCAGGTCGGGACACCTGAGGACCGGGGAGCTGTTTTTT
TRBV5-4	NA	TRBJ2-1	TRBD2	CASSFPGGVNEQFF	TGTGCCAGCAGCTTCCCGGGAGGGGTCAATGAGCAGTTCTTC
TRBV5-4	once	TRBJ2-7	NA	CASSGTGNSYEQYF	TGTGCCAGCAGCGGAACGGGGAACTCCTACGAGCAGTACTTC
TRBV6-4	few	TRBJ1-2	TRBD1	CASRTAPGGYGYTF	TGTGCCAGCAGAACCGCTCCAGGGGGCTATGGCTACACCTTC
TRBV5-1	NA	TRBJ2-7	NA	CASSLGGQLIAYEQYF	TGCGCCAGCAGCTTGGGCGGGCAGCTGATTGCCTACGAGCAGTACTTC
TRBV2	few	TRBJ2-7	NA	CASRPRGAYEQYF	TGTGCCAGCAGACCCAGGGGGGCTTACGAGCAGTACTTC
TRBV11-2	NA	TRBJ2-1	TRBD2	CASTQGLADYNEQFF	TGTGCCAGCACCCAAGGACTAGCGGATTACAATGAGCAGTTCTTC
TRBV11-2	NA	TRBJ1-1	NA	CASSLTGGTEAFF	TGTGCCAGCAGCTTAACCGGGGGGACTGAAGCTTTCTTT
TRBV2	NA	TRBJ1-4	NA	CASSVTGTYNYEKLFF	TGTGCCAGCAGTGTGACCGGGACTTATAATTATGAAAAACTGTTTTTT
TRBV9	NA	TRBJ2-2	NA	CASSVRTKPGELFF	TGTGCCAGCAGCGTCAGGACAAAACCCGGGGAGCTGTTTTTT
TRBV19	NA	TRBJ2-2	NA	CASSLGGGTGELFF	TGTGCCAGTAGTTTAGGCGGAGGGACCGGGGAGCTGTTTTTT
TRBV6-5	NA	TRBJ1-1	TRBD1	CASQKTGRNTEAFF	TGTGCCTCCCAGAAGACAGGGCGAAACACTGAAGCTTTCTTT
TRBV10-3	NA	TRBJ2-1	TRBD2	CAISVGTSDNEQFF	TGTGCCATCAGTGTCGGGACTAGCGACAATGAGCAGTTCTTC
TRBV5-6	NA	TRBJ1-4	TRBD1	CASSDNRGTAVEKLFF	TGTGCCAGCAGCGATAACAGGGGGACCGCCGTTGAAAAACTGTTTTTT
TRBV9	NA	TRBJ2-3	TRBD2	CASSLEGSGLAGSTDTQYF	TGTGCCAGCAGCCTGGAAGGGTCGGGACTAGCGGGGAGCACAGATACGCAGTATTTT
TRBV4-1	once	TRBJ2-7	TRBD2	CASSPYRASGSISEQYF	TGCGCCAGCAGCCCCTATCGGGCTAGCGGGAGTATTAGCGAGCAGTACTTC
TRBV7-8	NA	TRBJ2-1	NA	CASSLLRLAGEQFF	TGTGCCAGCAGCTTATTACGGCTAGCCGGTGAGCAGTTCTTC
TRBV2	NA	TRBJ2-5	NA	CASISYDRETQYF	TGTGCCAGCATTTCCTATGATCGGGAGACCCAGTACTTC
TRBV10-3	NA	TRBJ1-2	NA	CASQATGPSYGYTF	TGTGCCTCCCAGGCTACAGGGCCATCCTATGGCTACACCTTC
TRBV9	NA	TRBJ2-5	NA	CASSVGSPRGAGETQYF	TGTGCCAGCAGCGTAGGGTCCCCCCGGGGGGCTGGGGAGACCCAGTACTTC
TRBV7-9	once	TRBJ1-1	NA	CASSLTPRANTEAFF	TGTGCCAGCAGCCTGACACCCAGGGCGAACACTGAAGCTTTCTTT